A selection of T cell receptor beta chains follows, all from one sample in a study of cytomegalovirus exposure and HLA in healthy donors. This table comes from immunoSEQ multiplex PCR, and its TCRdb copy is limited to in-frame clones, with some not included. The table lists 150,000 to 200,000 clones, around 75% of them singletons. Sequencing used PBMCs. These TCRs come from a woman aged 40 to 50 in good health and CMV-seropositive. The CDR3 runs from the conserved cysteine through the conserved F or W. D genes are given only for firm matches. Only part of the rows carry a size: once, few, many, or a class if the clone is expanded.

v_gene: TRBV28
abundance: -
d_gene: -
j_gene: TRBJ1-3
CDR3nt: TGTGCCAGCAGCTCCCGTTTTGTCAGCTCTGGAAACACCATATATTTT
CDR3aa: CASSSRFVSSGNTIYF

v_gene: TRBV5-5
abundance: -
d_gene: TRBD2
j_gene: TRBJ2-7
CDR3nt: TGTGCCAGCAGCTTGGAACTAGCGGCCTCCTACGAGCAGTACTTC
CDR3aa: CASSLELAASYEQYF

v_gene: TRBV20-1
abundance: once
d_gene: TRBD2
j_gene: TRBJ2-7
CDR3nt: TGCAGTGCTAGCGGGAGGTACGAGCAGTACTTC
CDR3aa: CSASGRYEQYF

v_gene: TRBV25-1
abundance: -
d_gene: TRBD1
j_gene: TRBJ2-1
CDR3nt: TGTGCCAACCCGGACAGGGGAAGGAATGAGCAGTTCTTC
CDR3aa: CANPDRGRNEQFF

v_gene: TRBV10-2
abundance: -
d_gene: TRBD1
j_gene: TRBJ2-1
CDR3nt: TGCGCCAGCAATTCACCGGACAGGGACTGGCATGAGCAGTTCTTC
CDR3aa: CASNSPDRDWHEQFF

v_gene: TRBV15
abundance: once
d_gene: -
j_gene: TRBJ1-4
CDR3nt: TGTGCCACCAGCAGAGATATTGAGAAACTGTTTTTT
CDR3aa: CATSRDIEKLFF

v_gene: TRBV28
abundance: -
d_gene: TRBD2
j_gene: TRBJ2-7
CDR3nt: TGTGCCAGCAGTTTAACTAGCGCCCCTCACTACGAGCAGTACTTC
CDR3aa: CASSLTSAPHYEQYF

v_gene: TRBV2
abundance: -
d_gene: -
j_gene: TRBJ2-5
CDR3nt: TGTGCCAGCAGTGACTATGTGGAGACCCAGTACTTC
CDR3aa: CASSDYVETQYF

v_gene: TRBV28
abundance: few
d_gene: -
j_gene: TRBJ1-5
CDR3nt: TGTGCCAGCAGTTTGGCAGGTCCGAGCAATCAGCCCCAGCATTTT
CDR3aa: CASSLAGPSNQPQHF

v_gene: TRBV19
abundance: -
d_gene: TRBD2
j_gene: TRBJ2-1
CDR3nt: TGTGCCAGTAGCCCTAGCGGGCCCACATGGGAGCAGTTCTTC
CDR3aa: CASSPSGPTWEQFF

v_gene: TRBV18
abundance: once
d_gene: TRBD1
j_gene: TRBJ1-6
CDR3nt: TGTGCCAGCTCGCCCGACAGGGCGTATAATTCACCCCTCCACTTT
CDR3aa: CASSPDRAYNSPLHF

v_gene: TRBV11-2
abundance: -
d_gene: TRBD1
j_gene: TRBJ1-1
CDR3nt: TGTGCCAGCAGCTTAGCCTCAATTATGGGACAGGGGGATACTGAAGCTTTCTTT
CDR3aa: CASSLASIMGQGDTEAFF

v_gene: TRBV7-9
abundance: -
d_gene: -
j_gene: TRBJ2-2
CDR3nt: TGTGCCGGACAAACTATAACCGGGGAGCTGTTTTTT
CDR3aa: CAGQTITGELFF

v_gene: TRBV28
abundance: -
d_gene: -
j_gene: TRBJ1-3
CDR3nt: TGTGCCGCAACGGACGGGAGTTCTGGAAACACCATATATTTT
CDR3aa: CAATDGSSGNTIYF

v_gene: TRBV27
abundance: -
d_gene: TRBD1
j_gene: TRBJ2-7
CDR3nt: TGTGCCAGCAGTTCTACAGGGGTGGCTTACGAGCAGTACTTC
CDR3aa: CASSSTGVAYEQYF

v_gene: TRBV6-1
abundance: -
d_gene: TRBD1
j_gene: TRBJ1-5
CDR3nt: TGTGCCAGCAGTACGGACAGGGATCGGCCCCAGCATTTT
CDR3aa: CASSTDRDRPQHF

v_gene: TRBV11-2
abundance: -
d_gene: TRBD1
j_gene: TRBJ2-7
CDR3nt: TGTGCCAGCAGCTTTGACAGGGGGAGGCACGAGCAGTACTTC
CDR3aa: CASSFDRGRHEQYF

v_gene: TRBV5-1
abundance: -
d_gene: -
j_gene: TRBJ2-2
CDR3nt: TGCGCCAGCAGCTTGGGACAGAACACCGGGGAGCTGTTTTTT
CDR3aa: CASSLGQNTGELFF

v_gene: TRBV27
abundance: -
d_gene: -
j_gene: TRBJ2-2
CDR3nt: TGTGCCAGCAGTTTATCTCAAGCGTTAGGGACTCCCCTGTTTTTT
CDR3aa: CASSLSQALGTPLFF

v_gene: TRBV29-1
abundance: few
d_gene: TRBD1
j_gene: TRBJ1-6
CDR3nt: TGCAGCGTTACAGGGGGCGGTAATTCACCCCTCCACTTT
CDR3aa: CSVTGGGNSPLHF

v_gene: TRBV6-5
abundance: -
d_gene: -
j_gene: TRBJ2-3
CDR3nt: TGTGCCAGCAAGAGTGATTCAGATACGCAGTATTTT
CDR3aa: CASKSDSDTQYF

v_gene: TRBV6-5
abundance: -
d_gene: -
j_gene: TRBJ1-2
CDR3nt: TGTGCCAGCAGCCGAAAGCGGGACAACTATGGCTACACCTTC
CDR3aa: CASSRKRDNYGYTF

v_gene: TRBV5-4
abundance: -
d_gene: TRBD2
j_gene: TRBJ2-1
CDR3nt: TGTGCCAGCAGCTTGGGTTTCGGGGGGCAGACTAGCGGGAATGGTAATGAGCAGTTCTTC
CDR3aa: CASSLGFGGQTSGNGNEQFF

v_gene: TRBV30
abundance: -
d_gene: -
j_gene: TRBJ2-7
CDR3nt: TGTGCCTGGAGTATGAGGGCCGAGCAGTACTTC
CDR3aa: CAWSMRAEQYF

v_gene: TRBV5-6
abundance: -
d_gene: -
j_gene: TRBJ2-6
CDR3nt: TGTGCCAGCAGCTTACGGGGAATCTCTGGGGCCAACGTCCTGACTTTC
CDR3aa: CASSLRGISGANVLTF

v_gene: TRBV5-4
abundance: few
d_gene: -
j_gene: TRBJ1-1
CDR3nt: TGTGCCAGCAGCCCCTGGAACACTGAAGCTTTCTTT
CDR3aa: CASSPWNTEAFF

v_gene: TRBV5-1
abundance: -
d_gene: TRBD2
j_gene: TRBJ2-1
CDR3nt: TGCGCCAGCAGGAGGCTAGCGGACAATGAGCAGTTCTTC
CDR3aa: CASRRLADNEQFF

v_gene: TRBV19
abundance: -
d_gene: TRBD2
j_gene: TRBJ2-3
CDR3nt: TGTGCCAGTAGATCGGGACTAGCAGAGGGCACAGATACGCAGTATTTT
CDR3aa: CASRSGLAEGTDTQYF

v_gene: TRBV7-9
abundance: -
d_gene: -
j_gene: TRBJ2-3
CDR3nt: TGTGCCAGCAGCCGTGACAGATCCCGAAGCACAGATACGCAGTATTTT
CDR3aa: CASSRDRSRSTDTQYF

v_gene: TRBV4-1
abundance: -
d_gene: TRBD2
j_gene: TRBJ2-1
CDR3nt: TGCGCCAGCAGCCAAGGACTAGCGGGAGTCAATGAGCAGTTCTTC
CDR3aa: CASSQGLAGVNEQFF

v_gene: TRBV27
abundance: -
d_gene: TRBD1
j_gene: TRBJ1-5
CDR3nt: TGTGCCAGCAGTTTCAAGGGGGCAGGTCAGCCCCAGCATTTT
CDR3aa: CASSFKGAGQPQHF

v_gene: TRBV6-5
abundance: -
d_gene: TRBD2
j_gene: TRBJ2-2
CDR3nt: TGTGCCACAACCCCGGGACTAGGGATCACTGGGGAGCTGTTTTTT
CDR3aa: CATTPGLGITGELFF

v_gene: TRBV19
abundance: many
d_gene: TRBD1
j_gene: TRBJ2-7
CDR3nt: TGTGCCAGTAGTATATCAGGGACAGACCATTACGAGCAGTACTTC
CDR3aa: CASSISGTDHYEQYF

v_gene: TRBV4-3
abundance: -
d_gene: TRBD1
j_gene: TRBJ2-2
CDR3nt: TGCGCCAGCAGCCGACAGGACAGGGGCACCGGGGAGCTGTTTTTT
CDR3aa: CASSRQDRGTGELFF

v_gene: TRBV2
abundance: -
d_gene: TRBD1
j_gene: TRBJ2-6
CDR3nt: TGTGCCAGCAATCGTGAACAGGGGATATTTGGGGCCAACGTCCTGACTTTC
CDR3aa: CASNREQGIFGANVLTF

v_gene: TRBV29-1
abundance: -
d_gene: -
j_gene: TRBJ1-2
CDR3nt: TGCAGTTTTGAGCGGACGGTTCGGGGAGGCTACACCTTC
CDR3aa: CSFERTVRGGYTF

v_gene: TRBV15
abundance: -
d_gene: -
j_gene: TRBJ1-5
CDR3nt: TGTGCCACCAGCCGCGGGGAAAATCAGCCCCAGCATTTT
CDR3aa: CATSRGENQPQHF

v_gene: TRBV5-4
abundance: -
d_gene: -
j_gene: TRBJ1-1
CDR3nt: TGTGCCAGCAGCTCTTCCCAAGGGGGCACTGAAGCTTTCTTT
CDR3aa: CASSSSQGGTEAFF

v_gene: TRBV7-2
abundance: -
d_gene: TRBD2
j_gene: TRBJ2-7
CDR3nt: TGTGCCAGCAGCAAGGGACTAGCTGGTTACGAGCAGTACTTC
CDR3aa: CASSKGLAGYEQYF

v_gene: TRBV9
abundance: -
d_gene: -
j_gene: TRBJ2-5
CDR3nt: TGTGCCAGCAGCCCCCAAGGGGTAGAGACCCAGTACTTC
CDR3aa: CASSPQGVETQYF

v_gene: TRBV7-8
abundance: few
d_gene: -
j_gene: TRBJ1-5
CDR3nt: TGTGCCAGCAGCTTAGATTTACAGGCTAATCAGCCCCAGCATTTT
CDR3aa: CASSLDLQANQPQHF

v_gene: TRBV6-5
abundance: -
d_gene: TRBD1
j_gene: TRBJ1-2
CDR3nt: TGTGCCAGCAGCCGCGGACAGGACGATGGCTACACCTTC
CDR3aa: CASSRGQDDGYTF

v_gene: TRBV25-1
abundance: -
d_gene: -
j_gene: TRBJ1-4
CDR3nt: TGTGCCAGCAGTCCATGGGGGCGGGAAAAACTGTTTTTT
CDR3aa: CASSPWGREKLFF

v_gene: TRBV18
abundance: -
d_gene: -
j_gene: TRBJ1-2
CDR3nt: TGTGCCAGCTCACCCACTGCGGGGGCGGATAACTATGGCTACACCTTC
CDR3aa: CASSPTAGADNYGYTF

v_gene: TRBV7-2
abundance: -
d_gene: TRBD1
j_gene: TRBJ2-3
CDR3nt: TGTGCCAGCAGATACAGGGGTGACGGCACAGATACGCAGTATTTT
CDR3aa: CASRYRGDGTDTQYF

v_gene: TRBV6-1
abundance: -
d_gene: TRBD1
j_gene: TRBJ2-5
CDR3nt: TGTGCCAGCAGTGGGGACAGCCAAGAGACCCAGTACTTC
CDR3aa: CASSGDSQETQYF

v_gene: TRBV21-1
abundance: -
d_gene: -
j_gene: TRBJ1-6
CDR3nt: TGTGCCAGCAGCAAAGATCGACAGGGGAATTCACCCCTCCACTTT
CDR3aa: CASSKDRQGNSPLHF

v_gene: TRBV19
abundance: few
d_gene: TRBD1
j_gene: TRBJ1-1
CDR3nt: TGTGCCAGTAGTGTTACAGGGGGGATGAACACTGAAGCTTTCTTT
CDR3aa: CASSVTGGMNTEAFF

v_gene: TRBV30
abundance: -
d_gene: TRBD2
j_gene: TRBJ2-1
CDR3nt: TGTGCCTGGAGTACTAGCGGGAGGAGGAGTGAGCAGTTCTTC
CDR3aa: CAWSTSGRRSEQFF